The next 3 T cell receptor beta chains were all read from a single sample in a study of Ad26.COV2.S vaccination and SARS-CoV-2 variants. Treatment reported: around 19 received Ad26.COV2.S at low or high dose, single or two shots; about 5 received placebo; per-sample allocation not given. Sampling was performed 63 days after the first vaccine or placebo injection. The protocol was immunoSEQ multiplex PCR, while the TCRdb copy is restricted to in-frame clones and leaves out a portion. The data hold about 280,000 clones, with more than 75% observed a single time. The sequences come from peripheral blood, collected in a trial of Ad26.COV2.S vaccine versus placebo. These receptors originate from a person between 18 and 65 years old who received the Ad26.COV2.S COVID-19 vaccine or a placebo.

The V call is TRBV29-1, the J call TRBJ2-5, with 8 bases fitting TRBD2. This CDR3 has 14 amino acids. In germline, CDR1 is SQVTM, CDR2 ANQGSEA. The V and J ends lost 5 bases and 1 base, in that order; junction bases with no gene match: 6. The CDR3 region has the DNA TGCAGCGTTCGTCCCACTAGCGGCCAAGAGACCCAGTACTTC. The encoded protein is CSVRPTSGQETQYF.

The chain links TRBV7-2 to TRBJ1-4; D is undetermined. The germline gives CDR1 SGHTA, CDR2 FQGNSA. With 5 bases removed from V and 7 bases from J, the gap between germline ends came to 17 bases. The CDR3 extends over 15 amino acids. Here the CDR3 DNA reads TGTGCCAGCAGCCCAGAAGGCGGATGGCGTGAAAAACTGTTTTTT. Amino acids: CASSPEGGWREKLFF.

This clone is a singleton in its sample. The chain employs TRBV5-6 and TRBJ1-5, with D unresolved. Germline V lookup: CDR1 SGHDT, CDR2 YYEEEE. The V end was cut by 4 bases, the J end by 4 bases, with 12 bases between. CDR3 length equals 14 residues. The CDR3 spells CASSVGPGNQPQHF. The DNA of the CDR3 is TGTGCCAGCAGCGTGGGCCCTGGGAATCAGCCCCAGCATTTT.